What follows are 4 T cell receptor beta chains derived from one specimen sequenced in a study of blood T cell repertoires in COVID-19. Assay used: immunoSEQ multiplex PCR; TCRdb lists only in-frame clones, some missing. There are about 400,000 clones in the sample; 85% to 90% occur only once, and around 3% lies in the top ten. Material for sequencing was peripheral blood. The receptors stem from a human donor in a cohort sampled during active COVID-19.

V usage is TRBV7-8 and J usage is TRBJ1-2; possible D gene TRBD1, 5 bases. The CDR3 consists of 15 residues. V was cut by 2 bases and J by 4 bases, with 14 bases left in between. Germline V gene lookup returns CDR1 SGHVS and CDR2 FQNEAQ. The CDR3 sequence is CASSLSVPGSYGYTF. The CDR3 DNA is TGTGCCAGCAGCTTATCAGTCCCAGGGTCCTATGGCTACACCTTC.

The chain is built from TRBV29-1 and TRBJ2-7, with 8 bases aligning to TRBD1. V lost 7 bases, J lost 4 bases, and 15 bases stayed unmatched. Looked up from germline, CDR1 is SQVTM and CDR2 is ANQGSEA. The CDR3 totals 15 residues. This CDR3 is CSATGDDRGAYEQYF. The CDR3 DNA reads as TGCAGCGCAACAGGGGACGACAGGGGAGCATACGAGCAGTACTTC.

V is TRBV5-5 and J is TRBJ2-4, with a weak D call TRBD1 (6 bases). Germline CDR1 reads SGHKS; CDR2 reads YYEKEE (reference sequence). V dropped 0 bases and J dropped 3 bases, with 22 bases sitting between them. This CDR3 comprises 19 residues. The CDR3 nucleotides read TGTGCCAGCAGCTTGGACCCAGGGGACGCCGGGTGGGGCAAAAACATTCAGTACTTC. Translated: CASSLDPGDAGWGKNIQYF.

The J gene is TRBJ2-5, the V gene TRBV28; D is perhaps TRBD2 (6 bases). The germline V and J ends were trimmed by 5 bases and 0 bases, with 13 bases remaining between them. CDR1 is MDHEN and CDR2 is SYDVKM in the germline V gene. This CDR3 has 15 amino acids. The CDR3 reads CASSRLELYQETQYF. The CDR3 DNA follows: TGTGCCAGCAGTCGACTAGAATTATACCAAGAGACCCAGTACTTC.